This TCR beta chain originates from a study of T-cell memory formation after mild COVID-19. For the study at large: Each donor largely had its own TCR clusters.

CDR1 SGHTA and CDR2 FQGNSA come from the germline V gene. Trimming took 1 base from V and 2 from J, leaving 16 bases between them. The CDR3 has 17 residues. Via MiXCR, TCRdb re-called the 5' RACE reads, giving one row per CDR3 protein. Of 540,000 or so distinct CDR3 sequences listed, roughly 22% were seen once; the top ten hold 9.5% to 15%. In this sample, this clonotype turned up many times. The origin of this receptor is an adult woman who had mild COVID-19 (a few samples of this study predate the infection). Cell type and time point are not known. Sequencing used PBMCs or a T cell subset sorted from them (not recorded which). The J gene is TRBJ2-3, the V gene TRBV7-2; a weak D match, TRBD2 (6 bases). The CDR3, as DNA: TGTGCCAGCAGCTTAGTAGCGGTCGGCACCTCCACAGATACGCAGTATTTT. It yields the protein CASSLVAVGTSTDTQYF.